The 24 T cell receptor beta chains presented below share a single source sample, sequenced in a study of blood T cell repertoires in COVID-19. Measured with immunoSEQ multiplex PCR; TCRdb has only the in-frame clones, and not every one. The repertoire includes roughly 200,000 clones, under 90% of them detected once, and 7.8% sits in the top ten. The sample comprised peripheral blood. All receptors come from a woman older than 75 with COVID-19, enrolled during active disease.

This clone was detected many times. Other DNA sequences from this sample encode an identical CDR3 as well. This chain connects TRBV10-1 to TRBJ1-4; 7 bases line up with TRBD1. CDR3 size: 21 residues. The germline V gene has CDR1 WNHNN and CDR2 SYGVQD (reference sequence). Unmatched junction bases numbered 21, after V lost 2 bases and J lost 3 bases. CDR3 sequence (DNA): TGCGCCAGCAGTGAGGGGGCGGGGGGTCGTGGGACAGTCACCTCTAATGAAAAACTGTTTTTT. Amino acids: CASSEGAGGRGTVTSNEKLFF.

The chain employs TRBV2 and TRBJ1-6; a possible D gene is TRBD1 (6 bases). V lost 9 bases and J lost 10, with 19 bases in between. Germline CDR1 reads SNHLY; CDR2 reads FYNNEI. The CDR3 covers 14 residues. The CDR3 here is CASSPAGVRSPLHF. The CDR3 region has the DNA TGTGCCAGTTCCCCAGCAGGGGTAAGGTCACCCCTCCACTTT.

This clone was recorded once. The rearrangement links TRBV10-3 to TRBJ1-6, with 8 bases fitting TRBD1. V shed 11 bases and J 8 bases; nucleotides not matched to a gene: 11. Germline assignment: CDR1 ENHRY and CDR2 SYGVKD. The CDR3 spans 14 residues. The CDR3 DNA sequence: TGTGCCGCCAAAGGACAGGGAGGAGATTCACCCCTCCACTTT. It encodes CAAKGQGGDSPLHF.

The CDR3 nucleotides read TGTGCCAGCAGCCAAGGCCGACAGGGAGGTAATGAAAAACTGTTTTTT. It yields the protein CASSQGRQGGNEKLFF. The V call is TRBV4-2, the J call TRBJ1-4; the match to TRBD1 covers 7 bases. The CDR3 is 16 residues long. Trimming cost V 1 base and J 4 bases; bases outside gene matches: 6. Germline V CDR1 and CDR2: LGHNA, YNFKEQ.

This clone was recorded once. The chain couples TRBV19 to TRBJ2-5, with D possibly matching TRBD2 (5 bases). The germline gives CDR1 LNHDA, CDR2 SQIVND (reference sequence). The CDR3 runs 14 residues. The V end lost 4 bases, the J end lost 2 bases, and 11 bases lay between the germline ends. In DNA form, the CDR3 reads TGTGCCAGTAGTAAATCAGCGGCGCAAGAGACCCAGTACTTC. Protein sequence: CASSKSAAQETQYF.

The rearrangement uses TRBV3-1 (or the pseudogene TRBV3-2) and TRBJ2-1; no clear D. The CDR3 consists of 13 residues. The V end lost 0 bases, the J end lost 11 bases, and 11 bases lay between the germline ends. Germline-derived CDR1 and CDR2 are LGHDT and YNNKEL (reference sequence). The CDR3 spells CASSQDGASQQFF. The CDR3 DNA is TGTGCCAGCAGCCAAGACGGAGCCTCGCAGCAGTTCTTC.

This clone was observed once. The rearrangement joins TRBV19 to TRBJ2-3, with 13 bases that match TRBD2. Germline loops: CDR1 LNHDA, CDR2 SQIVND (reference sequence). The CDR3 is 16 residues long. V lost 1 base to trimming and J lost 6 bases; unmatched junction nucleotides: 4. The CDR3 spells CASSIGTSGSGDTQYF. The CDR3 nucleotides read TGTGCCAGTAGTATAGGGACTAGCGGGAGTGGGGATACGCAGTATTTT.

The chain is built from TRBV29-1 and TRBJ1-1; tentatively, D is TRBD1 (5 bases). Germline assignment: CDR1 SQVTM and CDR2 ANQGSEA. CDR3 length: 11 amino acids. The V gene lost 5 bases and the J gene lost 4 bases, with 8 bases spanning the gap. CDR3 in amino acids: CSVLGGTEAFF. The CDR3 nucleotides read TGCAGCGTTCTCGGGGGCACTGAAGCTTTCTTT.

The chain has TRBV6-8 and TRBJ2-7; the D gene is possibly TRBD1 (6 bases). The CDR3 extends over 15 amino acids. V was pared by 1 base and J by 1 base, with 11 bases between. Germline V gene data show CDR1 as MNHGY and CDR2 as SAAAGT. The CDR3 protein is CASSYLGALSYEQYF. The CDR3 DNA is TGTGCCAGCAGTTACTTGGGGGCTTTATCCTACGAGCAGTACTTC.

The chain recombines TRBV29-1 with TRBJ1-2, with 8 bases matching TRBD1. From germline, CDR1 is SQVTM and CDR2 ANQGSEA. Germline trimming cut 0 bases from V and 7 bases from J; bases unmatched to any gene: 10. The CDR3 spans 15 residues. The CDR3 DNA reads TGCAGCGTTGAAGATCCGTCCAGGGGGCGGTCTGGCTACACCTTC. It encodes CSVEDPSRGRSGYTF.

J is TRBJ2-5 and V is TRBV28; 10 bases match TRBD1. Germline V lookup: CDR1 MDHEN, CDR2 SYDVKM. Losses at the gene ends were 5 bases for V and 10 bases for J; bases not matched to a gene: 13. The length of the CDR3 is 15 residues. The DNA for the CDR3 is TGTGCCAGCAGTCCCGCATCGGGACAGGGGCCGAGCCAGTACTTC. It specifies CASSPASGQGPSQYF.

The chain has TRBV21-1 and TRBJ1-5. TRBV21-1 is assigned pseudogene status. This CDR3 is 12 amino acids long. The CDR3, as DNA: TGTGCCAGCGCCCTAGAGGTTCAGCCCCAGCATTTT. As protein: CASALEVQPQHF.

This clone was picked up one time. CDR3 DNA sequence: TGTGCCAGCAGTCGGGACAGGGTCATTCAATCCCTCTATGGCTACACCTTC. This encodes CASSRDRVIQSLYGYTF. This chain joins TRBV4-2 and TRBJ1-2; 9 positions match TRBD1. Germline-derived CDR1 and CDR2 are LGHNA and YNFKEQ. V was clipped by 6 bases and J by 4 bases; unmatched bases: 15. This CDR3 is built from 17 residues.

This rearrangement joins TRBV3-1 (or the pseudogene TRBV3-2) to TRBJ1-1, with TRBD1 matching 7 bases. This CDR3 region has 13 residues. Germline lookup yields CDR1 LGHDT and CDR2 YNNKEL (reference sequence). As DNA, the CDR3 is TGTGCAGCAGCAGGGGGGCAGAACACTGAAGCTTTCTTT. Translated: CAAAGGQNTEAFF.

The chain recombines TRBV11-2 with TRBJ1-1; unclear D gene. V was clipped by 3 bases and J by 1 base, with 6 bases between them. CDR3 size: 13 residues. The germline gives CDR1 SGHAT, CDR2 FQNNGV. CDR3 amino acids: CASSLTTNTEAFF. CDR3 bases: TGTGCCAGCAGCTTGACAACGAACACTGAAGCTTTCTTT.

This chain uses TRBV6-6 with TRBJ2-1, with D hard to call. Germline V lookup: CDR1 MNHNY, CDR2 SVGAGI (reference sequence). This CDR3 region has 13 residues. The V end lost 4 bases, the J end lost 4 bases, and 8 bases lay between the germline ends. DNA of the CDR3: TGTGCCAGCAGTTCCCTTCTGTACAATGAGCAGTTCTTC. This translates into CASSSLLYNEQFF.

The CDR3 here is CASSQQTGGRLPLSYTDTQYF. For the CDR3, the DNA is TGTGCCAGCAGTCAACAGACAGGGGGGCGACTGCCTCTGAGTTACACAGATACGCAGTATTTT. The chain employs TRBV2 and TRBJ2-3; TRBD1 matches at 9 bases. Germline values: CDR1 SNHLY, CDR2 FYNNEI. The CDR3 is 21 amino acids. J gave up 2 bases and V 5 bases, and 23 bases lay outside the gene matches.

The rearrangement joins TRBV5-1 to TRBJ2-3; the D gene is possibly TRBD2 (5 bases). Trimming stripped 4 bases from V and 4 bases from J, with 10 bases between. The CDR3 covers 13 residues. Germline CDR1 SGHRS, CDR2 YFSETQ. CDR3 sequence (DNA): TGCGCCAGCAGCCCGGGGTCCGCAGATACGCAGTATTTT. Its protein product is CASSPGSADTQYF.

The rearrangement links TRBV5-8 to TRBJ2-2; D might be TRBD1 (6 bases). Germline V gene lookup returns CDR1 SGHTS and CDR2 YDEGEE. V lost 4 bases, J lost 1 base, and 20 bases lay in between. The CDR3 runs 18 residues. The CDR3 bases are TGTGCCAGCAGCGGGCTTAGGGACACGGCCGAGAACACCGGGGAGCTGTTTTTT. It specifies CASSGLRDTAENTGELFF.

The CDR3 loop is CASSLTGDFSYNEQFF. For the CDR3, the DNA is TGTGCCAGCAGTTTGACCGGGGATTTCTCCTACAATGAGCAGTTCTTC. The chain combines TRBV6-5 with TRBJ2-1, with a tentative D call TRBD2 (5 bases). This CDR3 is built from 16 residues. Per germline, CDR1 MNHEY and CDR2 SVGAGI. V shed 4 bases and J shed 0 bases, with 13 bases lying between them.

In regard to this clone: This sample includes further DNA sequences coding for the same CDR3. V and J are TRBV19 and TRBJ2-3; D might be TRBD1 (5 bases). The V end lost 3 bases, the J end lost 1 base, and 5 bases lay between the germline ends. CDR1 is LNHDA, CDR2 SQIVND, per germline (reference sequence). There are 13 residues in the CDR3. This chain's CDR3 is CASSIRGTDTQYF. For the CDR3, the DNA is TGTGCCAGTAGTATCAGGGGCACAGATACGCAGTATTTT.

This clone was seen a few times. The rearrangement joins TRBV27 to TRBJ2-6; possible D gene TRBD1, 6 bases. V was shortened by 5 bases and J by 4 bases, with 24 bases between the two germline ends. Germline V gene data show CDR1 as MNHEY and CDR2 as SMNVEV (reference sequence). CDR3 length: 19 amino acids. This CDR3 reads CASSPGFGRGTAGANVLTF. CDR3 in DNA: TGTGCCAGCAGTCCTGGTTTTGGCAGGGGAACGGCGGGGGCCAACGTCCTGACTTTC.

This clone was counted once. The V call is TRBV18, the J call TRBJ2-2, with 9 bases that match TRBD1. The CDR3 is 14 amino acids. Germline assignment: CDR1 KGHSH and CDR2 LQKENI. The junction had 5 bases not matched to a gene; V was cut back by 6 bases and J by 6 bases. CDR3 nucleotide sequence: TGTGCCAGCTCCCTGGACAGGGGAGCCGGGGAGCTGTTTTTT. Its protein product is CASSLDRGAGELFF.

This sequence joins TRBV28 and TRBJ2-5, with 7 bases identical to TRBD1. V was clipped by 4 bases and J by 5 bases; unmatched bases: 13. The V gene's germline CDR1 is MDHEN and CDR2 SYDVKM. This CDR3 contains 16 residues. CDR3 nucleotides: TGTGCCAGCAGTTCGGCTGGGACAGCCCTCCGGGAGACCCAGTACTTC. Amino acid sequence: CASSSAGTALRETQYF. The full variable domain, its missing parts supplied by reference TRBV28 and TRBJ2-5, is DVKVTQSSRYLVKRTGEKVFLECVQDMDHENMFWYRQDPGLGLRLIYFSYDVKMKEKGDIPEGYSVSREKKERFSLILESASTNQTSMYLCASSSAGTALRETQYFGPGTRLLVL.